This record covers a single TCR beta chain. Its antigen specificity is not known. Per-base qualities were not stored, and no clone one base away is much larger. This entry is derived from a study of cytomegalovirus exposure and HLA in healthy donors (dated by TCRdb to about 2017). With respect to the entire study: An earlier analysis of some 600 of the donors reported approximately 260 Gb of sequence data and 117 million unique TCR beta sequences obtained from about 179 million T cells. An early release covering about 600 HLA-typed donors comprised about 310 gigabases of sequencing data and 85 million to 100 million unique TCR sequences. Among the roughly 390 genotyped donors, approximately 82% belonged to the genetic ancestry cluster associated with self-reported Caucasian donors. The aim of the study was to test whether cataloging public T cell receptors could identify signatures of past pathogen exposure. The study profiled the T cell repertoires of under 850 subjects by immunosequencing and related them to cytomegalovirus serostatus. In addition to the first cohort of 666 subjects, a separate validation cohort of 130 or so different subjects was used. To predict cytomegalovirus infection status, the study brought together high-throughput TCR immunosequencing, statistical association of individual TCRs with disease status, and machine learning. In a later analysis, previously published TCR beta repertoires from several hundred donors were re-analyzed and high-resolution HLA genotyping was added so that TCR occurrence patterns could be studied. Rather than using new phenotypic data, the later analysis identified candidate immune exposures from TCR beta sequences and from how often those sequences occurred across donors. An earlier analysis of about 600 of the donors used high-throughput TCR beta sequencing to judge whether each TCR beta V gene segment behaved as functional or pseudogenic. Donor age, sex, ethnicity and CMV serostatus were collected together with the repertoire data. A later genetic analysis took genome-wide SNP genotypes for 398 of the 666 donors and used that subset as a discovery cohort. All discovery cohort repertoires had been generated using a single sequencing platform. Both class I and class II loci were covered by HLA typing, at four-digit resolution. Typing coverage varied by locus: roughly 620-640 donors for A, B, C, DRB1 and DQB1; 522 for DQA1; over 600 for DPA1; around 490 for DPB1. Several DR-DQ haplotypes were treated as single units for association and clustering because of strong linkage in the cohort. Across some 400 genotyped donors of the cohort, an average of about 200,000 unique TCR beta nucleotide sequences per donor were sequenced, and roughly a sixth of those sequences were non-productive.

The library was generated by the immunoSEQ multiplex PCR assay. For the multiplex PCR, a mixture combining 60 forward primers for TCR Vbeta segments and 13 reverse primers for TCR Jbeta segments was used. The CDR3 region of rearranged TCR beta genes was amplified from genomic DNA by a multiplex PCR assay. Amplified TCR beta libraries were sequenced as 87-base-pair reads on the Illumina HiSeq System. The study's processing was this. Across the roughly 600 repertoires, a later analysis counted approximately 75 million unique TCR beta chains, 9.5 million to 12 million of which were shared by at least two donors. Raw reads were error-corrected and collapsed into unique sequences with a nearest-neighbor algorithm that merged closely related sequences to remove PCR and sequencing errors. V, D and J gene segments were assigned by aligning CDR3 sequences to IMGT reference sequences. For a sequence to be retained, a match of at least six nucleotides to both a V gene segment and a J gene segment was required. A rearrangement counted as productive if the CDR3 had no stop codons and remained in frame with V and J, and every other rearrangement counted as non-productive. CDR3 was defined according to IMGT convention as the region running from the second conserved V-encoded cysteine to the conserved J-encoded phenylalanine. The earlier analysis of more than 450 of the donors excluded sequences that lacked an unambiguous match to a single V gene segment. An earlier analysis of 550 to 650 of the donors classified V segments as functional when productive rearrangements were above 56.7% and as segregating when the standard deviation between donors was above 5%. To diagnose cytomegalovirus status from the catalog of TCR beta chain sequences, a statistical classification framework was built. In a later analysis, TCR nucleotide sequences were compared against IMGT/GENE-DB human TR gene sequences so that V and J genes could be assigned. Using the TCRdist pipeline, a later analysis assigned CDR3 sequences along with most-parsimonious VDJ recombination scenarios. A later analysis defined each TCR beta chain by its CDR3 amino acid sequence plus V-gene family, and excluded reads lacking a unique V-gene family. To address suspected cross-contamination and a sequencing artifact, a later analysis removed approximately 590 highly shared, low-generation-probability nucleotide sequences. A later analysis calculated a clonal expansion index for each public chain from normalized within-repertoire ranks of inferred template counts. A later analysis computed generation probabilities with a VDJ recombination model fitted to out-of-frame rearrangements, and checked the results against IGoR. In a later analysis, TCR-TCR, TCR-HLA and TCR-CMV co-occurrence was scored with hypergeometric tests, and a repertoire-size bias correction was applied to TCR pairs. False discovery rates were estimated in a later analysis by permuting HLA or CMV assignments 20 times. In a later analysis, co-occurring TCRs were grouped using DBSCAN, with TCRdist sequence similarity added in when clustering inside HLA-allele-positive subsets. Repertoires with fewer than 30,000 or more than 120,000 public chains, plus five repertoires with anomalous nucleotide sharing, were excluded from co-occurrence clustering. TCRdb carries this immuneACCESS record with in-frame sequences only. Its versions omit some clonotypes, under half of them owing to an unresolved V gene in the studies checked, with the rest unexplained. The V and J calls and clone size were taken over from that table, and D and trimming were inferred from the DNA. For this sample there are 150,000 to 200,000 clones; roughly 74% appear just once. The ten largest clones add up to around 11% of the sample.

The cohort consisted of 670 or so healthy bone marrow donors. At the time of sampling, all cohort members were nominally healthy, though unrecorded immune exposures were likely present. The donor was CMV seropositive and was included in the group of 250 to 300 seropositive cohort members. A peripheral blood sample was collected from each donor, and TCR beta sequencing was performed on peripheral blood mononuclear cells. Genomic DNA was extracted from the blood cell samples with the Qiagen DNeasy Blood Extraction Kit. Relative to germline, V is missing 0 bases and J is missing 10 bases, with 9 bases of the junction outside any gene match. The germline V gene sets CDR1 to MNHEY and CDR2 to SVGAGI. Counted from cysteine to phenylalanine, this CDR3 has 15 amino acids. The CDR3 DNA has 45 bases and is translated from base 1. Findings and caveats that apply to the study as a whole: In the study, approximately 160 TCR beta chains were listed as associated with cytomegalovirus. Assigning TCR associations to individual alleles was difficult when HLA alleles, especially DR and DQ, strongly co-occurred. Three of the identified cytomegalovirus-associated TCR beta chains were confirmed in vitro to be specific for cytomegalovirus antigens. Because counts were too low, about 18 rarely observed V segments, including chromosome 9 orphons, were left out of the earlier analysis of approximately 580 of the donors. In an earlier analysis of 587 of the donors, most TCR beta V segments appeared in productive rearrangements about 87% or about 30% of the time, broadly matching IMGT annotations. According to a later analysis, TCR association rates differed among HLA loci, with DRB1 alleles showing the most associated TCRs and HLA-C alleles showing the fewest. Correlated functional status among segregating V segments might be attributable to linkage disequilibrium, but an unknown experimental factor could not be ruled out. The presence/absence analyses assumed that sequencing depth was roughly uniform across donors, and that assumption may not be true. Cytomegalovirus status was reported to be diagnosed by the classifier with high specificity and sensitivity in both the original and validation cohorts. Specific HLA alleles were associated with 15,000 to 20,000 TCR beta sequences at a false discovery rate of 0.05 in a later analysis. An association between a missense DCLRE1C variant and V-gene and J-gene trimming of TCR beta chains was found in a later genetic analysis and replicated in an independent cohort. The sequencing pipeline was judged likely to have produced a cluster of highly shared sequence variants as a technical artifact. A further reported finding was that TCR beta sequences accurately predicted the HLA-A and HLA-B alleles for most subjects in the first cohort. According to a later genetic analysis, donors in an Asian-associated ancestry cluster had fewer N-insertions in productive TCRs than the roughly 660-donor mean. Most TCR sequences were seen in very few donors, while some public TCRs were found in many individuals. In a later analysis, HLA-associated TCR beta chains were found to be more clonally expanded and to have lower generation probabilities than equally common non-associated chains. For the cohort, immune exposure information was limited to CMV serostatus. Because HLA typing was unavailable for some donors at each locus, only the typed subset was used in association tests. A later analysis found that most CMV-associated TCR beta chains appeared HLA-restricted, with HLA associations seemingly driven largely by CMV exposure. In a later analysis, several top co-occurrence clusters were reported to appear linked to parvovirus B19, influenza, CMV and Epstein-Barr virus. Some IMGT-functional V segments, including TRBV6-2 and TRBV6-3, could not be told apart with the 87-base-pair reads, so those segments were excluded. This cohort had only TCR beta chains sequenced, and the lack of alpha or paired-chain data limited which features could be detected. According to the authors, the approach could potentially be generalized to other disease states and immunological phenotypes.

Sequencing was carried out using PBMCs. This TCR derives from a man between 18 and 35 years old in good health and CMV-seropositive. The chain is assembled from TRBV6-5 and TRBJ2-3, with 8 bases aligning to TRBD2. The CDR3 reads CASSYSGTRVFAQYF. Here is the DNA: TGTGCCAGCAGTTACTCAGGGACTAGGGTCTTCGCGCAGTATTTT.